This T cell receptor beta chain was recovered during a study of cytomegalovirus exposure and HLA in healthy donors (dated by TCRdb to about 2017). Notes on the research overall: An earlier analysis of some 620 of the donors reported about 260 Gb of sequence data and approximately 120 million unique TCR beta sequences obtained from roughly 170 million T cells. Around 300 gigabases of sequencing data and tens of millions of unique TCR sequences were included in an early release covering around 650 HLA-typed donors. Among the roughly 430 genotyped donors, approximately 76% belonged to the genetic ancestry cluster associated with self-reported Caucasian donors. The aim of the study was to test whether cataloging public T cell receptors could identify signatures of past pathogen exposure. The study profiled the T cell repertoires of 666 subjects by immunosequencing and related them to cytomegalovirus serostatus. Along with the roughly 710-subject first cohort, a separate validation cohort of over a hundred different subjects was used. High-throughput TCR immunosequencing, statistical association of individual TCRs with disease status, and machine learning were combined to predict cytomegalovirus infection status. A later analysis re-examined previously published TCR beta repertoires from more than 550 donors and added high-resolution HLA genotyping to investigate patterns of TCR occurrence. In the later analysis, no new phenotypic data were used to find candidate immune exposures; instead, reliance was placed on TCR beta sequences and their occurrence across donors. To decide whether each TCR beta V gene segment behaved as functional or pseudogenic, an earlier analysis of 587 of the donors relied on high-throughput TCR beta sequencing. Alongside the repertoire data, information on donor age, sex, ethnicity and CMV serostatus was compiled. In a later genetic analysis, genome-wide SNP genotypes for about three fifths of the roughly 670 donors were used, and that subset was treated as a discovery cohort. Every discovery cohort repertoire had been produced on one sequencing platform. Class I and class II HLA loci were covered by the typing at four-digit resolution. The number of donors typed differed by locus, with 629-630 for A, B, C, DRB1 and DQB1, around 500 for DQA1, approximately 570 for DPA1, and approximately 470 for DPB1. Five DR-DQ haplotypes were handled as single units for association and clustering, since linkage in the cohort was strong. Among 398 genotyped donors of the cohort, an average of approximately 240,000 unique TCR beta nucleotide sequences were sequenced per donor, about a sixth of them non-productive.

Receptor amplification or capture employed the immunoSEQ multiplex PCR assay. The multiplex PCR relied on a mix of 60 forward primers for TCR Vbeta segments and 13 reverse primers for TCR Jbeta segments. The CDR3 region of rearranged TCR beta genes was amplified from genomic DNA by a multiplex PCR assay. On the Illumina HiSeq System, the amplified TCR beta libraries were sequenced as 87-base-pair reads. Processing in the source paper ran as follows. A later analysis tallied around 80 million unique TCR beta chains across the approximately 670 repertoires, and approximately 12 million of those chains were shared by two or more donors. A nearest-neighbor algorithm error-corrected the raw reads and collapsed the reads into unique sequences, merging closely related sequences to remove PCR and sequencing errors. Alignment of CDR3 sequences to IMGT reference sequences was used to assign V, D and J gene segments. For a sequence to be retained, a match of at least six nucleotides was required to both a V gene segment and a J gene segment. Rearrangements were classified as productive when the CDR3 lacked stop codons and remained in frame with V and J, and all other rearrangements were classified as non-productive. Following IMGT convention, CDR3 was defined as the stretch from the second conserved V-encoded cysteine up to the conserved J-encoded phenylalanine. The earlier analysis of a few hundred of the donors excluded sequences that lacked an unambiguous match to a single V gene segment. In an earlier analysis of some 590 of the donors, V segments were called functional above 56.7% productive rearrangements and were called segregating when the between-donor standard deviation exceeded 5%. A statistical classification framework was built for diagnosing cytomegalovirus status from the catalog of TCR beta chain sequences. In a later analysis, V and J genes were assigned by comparing TCR nucleotide sequences against IMGT/GENE-DB human TR gene sequences. In a later analysis, CDR3 sequences and most-parsimonious VDJ recombination scenarios were assigned using the TCRdist pipeline. A later analysis defined each TCR beta chain by its CDR3 amino acid sequence plus V-gene family, and excluded reads lacking a unique V-gene family. To address suspected cross-contamination and a sequencing artifact, a later analysis removed approximately 600 highly shared, low-generation-probability nucleotide sequences. For each public chain, a later analysis derived a clonal expansion index from normalized ranks of inferred template counts within each repertoire. In a later analysis, generation probabilities were computed using a VDJ recombination model fitted to out-of-frame rearrangements, and the results were checked against IGoR. Hypergeometric tests were used in a later analysis to score TCR-TCR, TCR-HLA and TCR-CMV co-occurrence, with a repertoire-size bias correction applied to the TCR pairs. To estimate false discovery rates, a later analysis permuted the HLA or CMV assignments 20 times. A later analysis grouped co-occurring TCRs with DBSCAN, adding TCRdist sequence similarity when clustering within HLA-allele-positive subsets. Co-occurrence clustering excluded repertoires with fewer than 30,000 or more than 120,000 public chains, plus five with anomalous nucleotide sharing. Held by TCRdb, this immuneACCESS table contains in-frame sequences only and omits some clones. Under half of the omission traces to an unresolved V gene where checked; the cause of the rest is unknown. The DNA gave D and trimming, while V, J and clone size come from that table. The sample profile shows 85,000 to 90,000 clones; about 75% of them were found once. 10% of the sample belongs to the ten largest clones.

What the work shows at the level of the full study, not this receptor alone: The classifier was reported to diagnose cytomegalovirus status with high specificity and sensitivity in both the original and validation cohorts. Broadly in line with IMGT annotations, most TCR beta V segments showed up in productive rearrangements about 87% or about 30% of the time in an earlier analysis of 587 of the donors. Because HLA typing was unavailable for some donors at each locus, only the typed subset was used in association tests. Because counts were too low, about 18 rarely observed V segments, including chromosome 9 orphons, were excluded from the earlier analysis of some 540 of the donors. Three of the identified cytomegalovirus-associated TCR beta chains were confirmed in vitro to be specific for cytomegalovirus antigens. The authors suggested that the approach could potentially be generalized to other disease states and immunological phenotypes. Some IMGT-functional V segments, including TRBV6-2 and TRBV6-3, could not be told apart with the 87-base-pair reads, so those segments were excluded. A further reported finding was that TCR beta sequences accurately predicted the HLA-A and HLA-B alleles for most subjects in the first cohort. A cluster of highly shared sequence variants was judged likely to represent a technical artifact of the sequencing pipeline. The cohort was sequenced for TCR beta chains only, and without alpha or paired-chain data the features that could be detected were limited. In a later analysis, several top co-occurrence clusters were reported to appear linked to parvovirus B19, influenza, CMV and Epstein-Barr virus. According to a later genetic analysis, donors in an Asian-associated ancestry cluster had fewer N-insertions in productive TCRs than the approximately 700-donor mean. Strong co-occurrence of HLA alleles, especially DR and DQ, made assigning TCR associations to individual alleles difficult. The presence/absence analyses assumed that sequencing depth was roughly uniform across donors, and that assumption may not be true. Across donors, most TCR sequences were observed very rarely, whereas some public TCRs were present in many individuals. In a later analysis, most CMV-associated TCR beta chains were found to appear HLA-restricted, with HLA associations seemingly driven largely by CMV exposure. CMV serostatus was the only immune exposure information available for the cohort. A later analysis found that HLA-associated TCR beta chains were more clonally expanded and had lower generation probabilities than equally common non-associated chains. Linkage disequilibrium might explain the correlated functional status among segregating V segments, but an unknown experimental factor could not be excluded. In a later genetic analysis, a missense DCLRE1C variant was associated with V-gene and J-gene trimming of TCR beta chains, and the association was replicated in an independent cohort. In a later analysis, 16,951 TCR beta sequences were associated with specific HLA alleles at a false discovery rate of 0.05. In a later analysis, the rate of TCR association differed among HLA loci, with DRB1 alleles having the most associated TCRs and HLA-C alleles having the fewest. A total of 150 to 200 TCR beta chains were listed by the study as associated with cytomegalovirus.

The CDR3 covers 12 residues, taking in both the cysteine and the phenylalanine. Only the CDR3 DNA is retained, 36 bases long and in frame from the first base. V is reduced by 5 bases and J by 6 bases, leaving a spacing of 8 bases between them. Via the germline V gene (reference sequence), CDR1 is MNHNY and CDR2 SVGAGI. The cohort comprised 666 healthy bone marrow donors. All cohort members were sampled while nominally healthy, although unrecorded immune exposures were likely present. The donor tested CMV seropositive, placing the donor among the 250 to 300 seropositive members of the cohort. Every donor gave a peripheral blood sample, and the peripheral blood mononuclear cells from that sample were used for TCR beta sequencing. Genomic DNA was extracted from the blood cell samples with the Qiagen DNeasy Blood Extraction Kit. For this clone: Its antigen remains undetermined. The input lacks base qualities; no much larger clone sits a single base away.

This receptor was taken from a man aged 25 to 45 in good health and CMV-seropositive. The chain employs TRBV6-6 and TRBJ1-5, with TRBD1 perhaps the D gene, on 5 matching bases. The source material was PBMCs. The CDR3 region reads CASSQGIQPQHF. The sequenced DNA: TGTGCCAGCAGTCAGGGTATTCAGCCCCAGCATTTT.